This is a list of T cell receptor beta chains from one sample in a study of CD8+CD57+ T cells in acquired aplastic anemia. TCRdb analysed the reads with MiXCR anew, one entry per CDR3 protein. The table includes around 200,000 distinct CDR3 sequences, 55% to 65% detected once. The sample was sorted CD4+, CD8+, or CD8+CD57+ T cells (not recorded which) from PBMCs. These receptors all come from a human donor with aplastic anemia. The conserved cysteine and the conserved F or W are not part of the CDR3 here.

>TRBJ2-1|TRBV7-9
ASSYRTDSYNEQF
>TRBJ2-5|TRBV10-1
ASRTSGSSETQY
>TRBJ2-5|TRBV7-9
ASSLVVAEDTQY
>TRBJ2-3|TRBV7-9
ASSPDSMSTDTQY
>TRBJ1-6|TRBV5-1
ASSLDGPNSPLH
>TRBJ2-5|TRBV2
ASGGGRGVIQETQY
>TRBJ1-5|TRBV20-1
SARESSSIRAQPQH
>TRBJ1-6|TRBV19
ASSMDQGDNSPLH
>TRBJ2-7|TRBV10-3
ASSDLRGAGGYEQY
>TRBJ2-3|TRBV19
ASSIDLRDRSTDTQY
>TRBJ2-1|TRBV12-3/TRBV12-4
ASRGEGNEQF
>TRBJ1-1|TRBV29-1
SVEEAAGEAF
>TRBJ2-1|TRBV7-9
ASSLGLAGGEQF
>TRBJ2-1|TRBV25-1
ASSEIQGNNEQF
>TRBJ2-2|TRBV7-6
ASSNHREAITGELF
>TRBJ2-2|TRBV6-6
ASSYQREGTGELF
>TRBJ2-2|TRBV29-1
SGGSSGANTGELF
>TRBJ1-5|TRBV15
ATSPEGGRGYQPQH
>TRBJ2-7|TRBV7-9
ASSFEDRGYEQY
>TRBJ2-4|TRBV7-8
ASSARQGMNIQY
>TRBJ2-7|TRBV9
ASGSAYEQY
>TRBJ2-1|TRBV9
ASSFSGGANEQF
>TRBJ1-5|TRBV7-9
ASSPPDQPQH
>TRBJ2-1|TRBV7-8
ASSKPTSASYNEQF
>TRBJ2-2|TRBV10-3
ASRKAGGSGELF
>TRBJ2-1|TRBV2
ASSEALWREGEQF
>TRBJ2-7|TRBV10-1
ASSESPGAYEQY
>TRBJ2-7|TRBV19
ASGQLLAGGREQY
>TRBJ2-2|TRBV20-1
SARDLTGNTGELF
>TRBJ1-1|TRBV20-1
SADGQGATEAF
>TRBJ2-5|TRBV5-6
ASTTTPMQETQY
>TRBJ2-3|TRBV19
ASRAGGTDTQY
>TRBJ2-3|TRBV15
ATAREGQGTDTQY
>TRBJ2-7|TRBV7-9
ASNGQLVYEQY
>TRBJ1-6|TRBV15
ATSRGLSSPLH
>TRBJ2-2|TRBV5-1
ASSTGGISSGELF
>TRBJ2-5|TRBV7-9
ASSTNQETQY
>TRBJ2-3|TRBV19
ASSSRQGSTDTQY
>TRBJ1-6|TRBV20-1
SAPNDLTYNSPLH
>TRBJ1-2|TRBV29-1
SVESEGGYGYT
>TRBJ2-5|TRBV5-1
ASSTSRGQETQY
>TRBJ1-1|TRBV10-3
AISESERGDGTEAF
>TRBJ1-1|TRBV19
ASSRDREGPYNTEAF
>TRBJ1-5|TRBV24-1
ATSTVGSNQPQH
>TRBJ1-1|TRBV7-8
ASSPRRERTEAF
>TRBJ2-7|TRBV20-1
SASGTSGPTYEQY
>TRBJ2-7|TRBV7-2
ASSYRTGGNYEQY
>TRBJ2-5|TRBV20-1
SARGEREAETQY
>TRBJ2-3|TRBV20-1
SARQREGQNTQY
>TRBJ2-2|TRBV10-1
ASSALGLAGGRNTGELF
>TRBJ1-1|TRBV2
ASSPTRSGGSEAF
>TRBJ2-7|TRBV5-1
ASSSPWPSGRNSYEQY
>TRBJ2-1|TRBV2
ASIQESREIPDEQF
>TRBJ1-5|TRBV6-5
ASSRQGEGNQPQH
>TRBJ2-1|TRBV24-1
ATSPPGTRDNEQF
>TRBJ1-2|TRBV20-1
SARTGSGGYT
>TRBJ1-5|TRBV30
AWSRGNQPQH